This T cell receptor beta chain was recovered during a study of CD8 T cells in Susac syndrome. Study results and caveats: The study conceded that relatively few individuals underwent its TCR sequencing and HLA analysis.

As concerns this clonotype: The antigen is undetermined.

CD8+ and CD4+ T cells taken from blood had their TCR beta sequenced. Negative isolation yielded CD4+ and CD8+ T cells, and FACS enriched TEMRA cells. Germline V gene lookup returns CDR1 DFQATT and CDR2 SNEGSKA (reference sequence). The CDR3 consists of 14 residues. Trimming took 6 bases from V and 4 from J, leaving 17 bases between them. An amount of RNA that ranged from roughly 0.5 to 1 ug was reverse transcribed with random hexamers. A multiplex approach, immunoSEQ multiplex PCR, amplified TCR beta CDR3 across 54 Vbeta and 13 Jbeta. TCRdb re-called the immunoSEQ multiplex PCR reads with MiXCR, one entry per CDR3 protein. The data show approximately 160,000 distinct CDR3 sequences, with less than 95% seen just once and about 0.089% held by the top ten.

The J gene is TRBJ2-3, the V gene TRBV20-1; D call uncertain. The source material was CD4+ T cells from PBMCs. The clonotype comes from a human donor with multiple sclerosis. The CDR3 spells CSAGLSPSADTQYF. CDR3 nucleotide sequence: TGCAGTGCAGGGCTTTCCCCCAGCGCAGATACGCAGTATTTT.